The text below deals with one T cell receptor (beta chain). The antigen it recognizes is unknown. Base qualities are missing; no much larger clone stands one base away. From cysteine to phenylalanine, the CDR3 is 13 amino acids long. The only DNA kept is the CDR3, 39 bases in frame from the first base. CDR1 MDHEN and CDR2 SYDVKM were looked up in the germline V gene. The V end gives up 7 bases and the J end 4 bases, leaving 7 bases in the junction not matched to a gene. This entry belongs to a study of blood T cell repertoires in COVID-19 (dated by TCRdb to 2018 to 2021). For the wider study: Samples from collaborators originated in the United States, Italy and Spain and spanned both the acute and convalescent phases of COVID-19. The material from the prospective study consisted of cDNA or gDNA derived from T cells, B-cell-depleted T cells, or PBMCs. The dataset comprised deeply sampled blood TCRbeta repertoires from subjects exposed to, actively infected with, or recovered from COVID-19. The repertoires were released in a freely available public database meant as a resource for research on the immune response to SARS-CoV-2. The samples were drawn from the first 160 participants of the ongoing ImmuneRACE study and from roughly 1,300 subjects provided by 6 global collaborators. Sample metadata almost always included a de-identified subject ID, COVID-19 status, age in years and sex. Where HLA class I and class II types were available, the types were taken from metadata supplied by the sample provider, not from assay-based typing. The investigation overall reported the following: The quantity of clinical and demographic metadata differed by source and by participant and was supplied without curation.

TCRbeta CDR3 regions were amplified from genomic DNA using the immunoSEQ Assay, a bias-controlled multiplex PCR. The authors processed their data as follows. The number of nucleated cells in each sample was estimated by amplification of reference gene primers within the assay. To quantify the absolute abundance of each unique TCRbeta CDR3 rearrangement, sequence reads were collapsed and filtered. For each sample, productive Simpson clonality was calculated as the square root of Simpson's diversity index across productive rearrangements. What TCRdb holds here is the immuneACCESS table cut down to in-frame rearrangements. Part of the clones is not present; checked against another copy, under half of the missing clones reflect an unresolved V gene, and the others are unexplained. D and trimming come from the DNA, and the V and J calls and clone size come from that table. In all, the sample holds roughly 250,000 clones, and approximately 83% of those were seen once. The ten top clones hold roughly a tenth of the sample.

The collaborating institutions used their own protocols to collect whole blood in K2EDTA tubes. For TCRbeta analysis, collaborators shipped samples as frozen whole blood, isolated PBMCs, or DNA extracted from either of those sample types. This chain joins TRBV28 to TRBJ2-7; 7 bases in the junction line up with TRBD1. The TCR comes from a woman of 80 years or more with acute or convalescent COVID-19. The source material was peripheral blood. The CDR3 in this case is CASNVNRGYEQYF. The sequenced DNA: TGTGCCAGCAACGTCAACAGGGGATACGAGCAGTACTTC.